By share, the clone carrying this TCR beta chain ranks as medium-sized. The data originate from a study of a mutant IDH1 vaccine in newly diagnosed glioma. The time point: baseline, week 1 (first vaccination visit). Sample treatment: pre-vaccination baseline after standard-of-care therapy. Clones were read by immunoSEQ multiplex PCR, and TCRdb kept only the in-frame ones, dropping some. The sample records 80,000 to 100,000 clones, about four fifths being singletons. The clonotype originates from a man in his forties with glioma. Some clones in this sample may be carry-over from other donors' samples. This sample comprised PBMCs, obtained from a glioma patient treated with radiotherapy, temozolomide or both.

Here the CDR3 DNA reads TGTGCCAGCAGCAGAGGGACCGCAGAGTATGGCTACACCTTC. It specifies CASSRGTAEYGYTF. The rearrangement joins TRBV6-5 to TRBJ1-2, with D perhaps TRBD1 (5 bases). Germline loops: CDR1 MNHEY, CDR2 SVGAGI. V lost 6 bases and J lost 5, with 16 bases in between. The CDR3 length is 14 residues.